This T cell receptor beta chain comes out of a study of cytomegalovirus exposure and HLA in healthy donors. Healthy bone marrow donors made up the donors. Sampled while nominally healthy, donors likely had unrecorded immune exposures. On this clone: Its antigen is currently unknown.

CDR3 length: 16 residues. Trimming shortened V by 3 bases and J by 7 bases, and 21 bases separated the two germline ends. Germline-derived CDR1 and CDR2 are MDHEN and SYDVKM. 60 Vbeta and 13 Jbeta primers were used in PCR. Sequencing used immunoSEQ multiplex PCR; TCRdb keeps in-frame clones, though not all of them. The sample consists of around 130,000 clones, around 70% of them appearing once. General study findings and limits: An analysis that came later showed most CMV-associated TCR beta chains appearing HLA-restricted. Overall, around 150 TCR beta chains were annotated as cytomegalovirus-associated.

The sample was PBMCs. This sequence was found in a woman aged 25 to 45 in good health and CMV-seronegative. The chain has TRBV28 and TRBJ1-2; weak D call: TRBD1 (5 bases). The CDR3, as DNA: TGTGCCAGCAGTTTCTCGTTGGAGGGGCTGTCCGGTGGCTACACCTTC. Encoded protein: CASSFSLEGLSGGYTF.